These 27 T cell receptor beta chains came from one sample sequenced in a study of T cell responses to AZD1222 COVID-19 vaccine. Some clones are missing from TCRdb's copy, which holds only in-frame ones; the method was immunoSEQ multiplex PCR. The sample includes roughly 67,000 clones, roughly 90% of them seen just once. The source material was peripheral blood, sampled on day 0 of AZD1222 vaccination. The origin of the receptors is an adult in good health.

This clone was observed a few times. The chain combines TRBV7-9 with TRBJ1-1, with D tentatively TRBD1 (6 bases). V shed 1 base and J shed 6 bases, with 9 bases lying between them. The CDR3 totals 13 residues. CDR1 and CDR2 from the germline V gene are SEHNR and FQNEAQ (reference sequence). The chain's CDR3 is CASSLVTGSEAFF. In DNA, the CDR3 is TGTGCCAGCAGCTTAGTTACAGGGTCTGAAGCTTTCTTT.

This clone was counted once. The J gene is TRBJ2-7, the V gene TRBV9, with D possibly being TRBD2 (6 bases). Between the trimmed V and J ends, which lost 0 bases and 5 bases, there was a span of 15 bases. This CDR3 comprises 15 residues. Per the germline V gene, CDR1 is SGDLS and CDR2 is YYNGEE. The chain's CDR3 is CASSVVPLATHEQYF. The CDR3 DNA is TGTGCCAGCAGCGTAGTCCCCCTAGCGACCCACGAGCAGTACTTC.

CDR3: CASSQLAGGPLPDTQYF. The CDR3, as DNA: TGTGCCAGCAGTCAGCTAGCGGGAGGGCCGTTACCAGATACGCAGTATTTT. This chain links TRBV25-1 with TRBJ2-3; 12 bases line up with TRBD2. The CDR3 covers 17 residues. V lost 5 bases, J lost 4 bases, and 10 bases stayed unmatched. In germline, CDR1 is MGHDK, CDR2 SYGVNS.

V is TRBV6-2 or TRBV6-3 and J is TRBJ1-2, with 7 bases matching TRBD1. Germline trimming cut 5 bases from V and 9 bases from J; bases unmatched to any gene: 21. The germline V gene encodes CDR1 MNHEY and CDR2 SVGEGT. The CDR3 is made up of 17 amino acids. CDR3 in amino acids: CASSRPPGRGPIMSYTF. CDR3 in DNA: TGTGCCAGCAGTAGGCCCCCGGGTAGGGGGCCGATTATGAGCTACACCTTC.

The CDR3 DNA follows: TGCGCCAGCAGCTTGGTTTCGGGACTAGCCACAGATACGCAGTATTTT. It yields the protein CASSLVSGLATDTQYF. The V call is TRBV5-1, the J call TRBJ2-3, with TRBD2 matching over 9 bases. J lost 2 bases, V lost 0 bases, and 4 bases had no gene match. The CDR3 is 16 residues long. Germline V gene sequence: CDR1 SGHRS, CDR2 YFSETQ.

The chain couples TRBV30 to TRBJ1-5; a possible D gene is TRBD1 (6 bases). CDR3 length: 15 residues. CDR1 and CDR2 from the germline V gene are GTSNPN and SVGIG (reference sequence). V was clipped by 3 bases and J by 5 bases, with 17 bases between them. This CDR3 reads CAWSAPTGPHQPQHF. In DNA form, the CDR3 reads TGTGCCTGGAGCGCCCCGACAGGTCCCCATCAGCCCCAGCATTTT.

There are a few counts of this clone. The chain uses TRBV7-2 and TRBJ2-1; the D gene is possibly TRBD1 (5 bases). V lost 0 bases and J lost 5, with 14 bases in between. The germline gives CDR1 SGHTA, CDR2 FQGNSA. The CDR3 covers 16 residues. CDR3 sequence (DNA): TGTGCCAGCAGCTTAGCGGGCAGGGTTGTCAACAATGAGCAGTTCTTC. Translated, it gives CASSLAGRVVNNEQFF.

The chain couples TRBV30 to TRBJ2-5; D gene uncertain. Germline assignment: CDR1 GTSNPN and CDR2 SVGIG (reference sequence). The CDR3 covers 12 residues. The germline V and J ends were trimmed by 2 bases and 5 bases, with 9 bases remaining between them. The CDR3 DNA reads as TGTGCCTGGAGTCCCAAGAGGGAGACCCAGTACTTC. It specifies CAWSPKRETQYF.

The gene calls are TRBV6-2 or TRBV6-3 and TRBJ2-1; TRBD2 matches 10 bases. CDR1 and CDR2 from the germline V gene are MNHEY and SVGEGT. The CDR3 loop spans 14 amino acids. Trimming removed 2 bases from V and 14 bases from J; junction bases left unmatched: 9. Here the CDR3 DNA reads TGTGCCAGCAGTTACGGGCTAGCGGGAGCTCGAAAGTTCTTC. It encodes CASSYGLAGARKFF.

This chain uses TRBV6-5 with TRBJ2-3; D is tentatively TRBD1 or TRBD2 (6 bases each). V lost 2 bases and J lost 5, with 8 bases in between. The germline CDR1 and CDR2 sequences are MNHEY and SVGAGI. CDR3 length equals 13 residues. The CDR3 coding sequence is TGTGCCAGCAGTTACGGGGGGCTAGATACGCAGTATTTT. Its protein is CASSYGGLDTQYF.

The chain employs TRBV27 and TRBJ1-1, with 10 bases identical to TRBD1. J gave up 5 bases and V 6 bases, and 6 bases lay outside the gene matches. The CDR3 runs to 14 residues. Germline V CDR1 and CDR2: MNHEY, SMNVEV (reference sequence). CDR3 region: CASRSTGGFTEAFF. The CDR3 nucleotides are TGTGCCAGCAGATCGACAGGGGGCTTTACTGAAGCTTTCTTT.

The genes are TRBV6-5 and TRBJ2-3; D not resolved. From germline, CDR1 is MNHEY and CDR2 SVGAGI. The CDR3 contains 16 residues. Trimming shortened V by 0 bases and J by 0 bases, and 10 bases separated the two germline ends. CDR3 amino acids: CASSYSKAVSTDTQYF. CDR3 sequence (DNA): TGTGCCAGCAGTTACTCGAAGGCAGTCAGCACAGATACGCAGTATTTT.

This chain joins TRBV6-4 and TRBJ2-3; 15 bases align to TRBD2. The ends lost 6 bases at V and 5 bases at J; junction bases unmatched: 12. Germline-derived CDR1 and CDR2 are MRHNA and SNTAGT. The CDR3 covers 18 residues. The CDR3 DNA reads TGTGCCAGCAGAAGATACGGACTAGCGGGAGGGATAAAAGATACGCAGTATTTT. It codes for CASRRYGLAGGIKDTQYF.

The chain recombines TRBV28 with TRBJ1-1, with D perhaps matching TRBD1 (5 bases). Germline V CDR1 and CDR2: MDHEN, SYDVKM. V was clipped by 4 bases and J by 7 bases, with 19 bases between them. CDR3 length: 15 residues. CDR3 sequence (DNA): TGTGCCAGCAGTTCGATTGGGGGACGAGGGCTTGAAGCTTTCTTT. Translated, it gives CASSSIGGRGLEAFF.

V is TRBV12-3 or TRBV12-4 and J is TRBJ1-1; tentative D call: TRBD1 (5 bases). CDR3 length: 12 residues. Trimming stripped 7 bases from V and 3 bases from J, with 9 bases between. CDR3 nucleotide sequence: TGTGCCAGCACAAGAGGGGACACTGAAGCTTTCTTT. It is translated as CASTRGDTEAFF.

The chain is built from TRBV7-9 and TRBJ1-1; D not certain. Deletions cut 3 bases from V and 4 bases from J, with 9 bases between. The germline V gene encodes CDR1 SEHNR and CDR2 FQNEAQ (reference sequence). This CDR3 is built from 13 residues. CDR3 sequence reads: CASSLDGSTEAFF. CDR3 nucleotides: TGTGCCAGCAGCTTGGACGGTAGCACTGAAGCTTTCTTT.

The chain recombines TRBV6-5 with TRBJ2-2; D gene uncertain. Per germline, CDR1 MNHEY and CDR2 SVGAGI. V gave up 5 bases and J gave up 1 base, with 8 bases separating them. CDR3 length: 14 amino acids. CDR3 sequence: CASSRYENTGELFF. The CDR3 DNA reads as TGTGCCAGCAGTCGTTACGAGAACACCGGGGAGCTGTTTTTT.

V usage is TRBV5-1 and J usage is TRBJ1-1; D possibly corresponds to TRBD1 (5 bases). The CDR3 length is 15 residues. V shed 6 bases and J shed 5 bases, with 20 bases lying between them. Looked up from germline, CDR1 is SGHRS and CDR2 is YFSETQ. The CDR3, as DNA: TGCGCCAGCACCCTGGGGGGGTCAGGGAGGACTGAAGCTTTCTTT. It codes for CASTLGGSGRTEAFF.

This chain uses TRBV25-1 with TRBJ2-7; D unresolved. This CDR3 region has 11 residues. Trimming shortened V by 1 base and J by 2 bases, and 0 bases separated the two germline ends. CDR1 and CDR2 from the germline V gene are MGHDK and SYGVNS. The CDR3 reads CASSESYEQYF. CDR3 nucleotide sequence: TGTGCCAGCAGTGAATCCTACGAGCAGTACTTC.

The rearrangement links TRBV6-2 or TRBV6-3 to TRBJ2-3; D not resolved. Germline V CDR1 and CDR2: MNHEY, SVGEGT. The ends were cut back, 2 bases at V and 5 bases at J, with 2 bases in the middle. The CDR3 spans 11 residues. The CDR3 nucleotides read TGTGCCAGCAGTTACGGAGATACGCAGTATTTT. It translates to CASSYGDTQYF.

V and J are TRBV7-3 and TRBJ1-2, with 7 bases lining up with TRBD1. CDR1 SGHTA and CDR2 FQGTGA come from the germline V gene. The length of the CDR3 is 16 residues. V shed 5 bases and J 1 base; nucleotides not matched to a gene: 10. CDR3 protein: CASSQDGTADNYGYTF. For the CDR3, the DNA is TGTGCCAGCAGCCAAGACGGGACAGCTGATAACTATGGCTACACCTTC.

This clone was detected a few times. The CDR3 region is CASSRTGQAGVYTF. As DNA, the CDR3 is TGTGCCAGCAGCCGCACGGGACAGGCCGGAGTCTACACCTTC. The chain couples TRBV6-2 or TRBV6-3 to TRBJ1-2; 8 nucleotides align to TRBD1. Germline lookup yields CDR1 MNHEY and CDR2 SVGEGT. The CDR3 sequence is 14 residues long. Trimming took 6 bases from V and 10 from J; bases not matched to a gene: 13.

The rearrangement joins TRBV6-5 to TRBJ2-7; D possibly corresponds to TRBD2 (5 bases). The V gene lost 4 bases and the J gene lost 5 bases, with 21 bases spanning the gap. The germline CDR1 and CDR2 sequences are MNHEY and SVGAGI. This CDR3 is 16 amino acids long. The CDR3 DNA sequence: TGTGCCAGCAGTTTATGGACTGGTACGAACTACGACGAGCAGTACTTC. Its protein product is CASSLWTGTNYDEQYF.

The chain links TRBV15 to TRBJ2-1; 8 bases line up with TRBD2. The CDR3 has 16 amino acids. Germline CDR1 is LNHNV and CDR2 is YYDKDF (reference sequence). V lost 1 base, J lost 7 bases, and 9 bases stayed unmatched. The CDR3 sequence is CATSRAPGTRGNEQFF. The CDR3, as DNA: TGTGCCACCAGCAGAGCCCCCGGGACTAGAGGTAATGAGCAGTTCTTC.

This clone was observed a single time. The chain links TRBV29-1 to TRBJ2-7; D perhaps matches TRBD1 (6 bases). V dropped 6 bases and J dropped 6 bases, with 21 bases sitting between them. Germline CDR1 is SQVTM and CDR2 is ANQGSEA. This CDR3 is 14 amino acids long. The CDR3 protein is CSVNRVGVSTEQYF. CDR3 coding DNA: TGCAGCGTGAACAGGGTTGGGGTCTCTACCGAGCAGTACTTC.

The rearrangement joins TRBV11-2 to TRBJ2-2; D gene uncertain. The CDR3 runs to 14 residues. V was cut by 5 bases and J by 3 bases, with 10 bases left in between. Germline lookup yields CDR1 SGHAT and CDR2 FQNNGV. Here the CDR3 reads CASSPEVDTGELFF. Written as DNA, the CDR3 is TGTGCCAGCAGCCCCGAGGTGGACACCGGGGAGCTGTTTTTT.

CDR3: CASSPGRSHYEQYF. DNA of the CDR3: TGTGCCAGCAGCCCGGGCCGGAGCCACTACGAGCAGTACTTC. The chain has TRBV7-2 and TRBJ2-7; no reliable D call. V was clipped by 5 bases and J by 3 bases, with 14 bases between them. In germline, CDR1 is SGHTA, CDR2 FQGNSA. There are 14 residues in the CDR3. The full variable domain, completed using reference TRBV7-2 and TRBJ2-7, is GAGVSQSPSNKVTEKGKDVELRCDPISGHTALYWYRQSLGQGLEFLIYFQGNSAPDKSGLPSDRFSAERTGGSVSTLTIQRTQQEDSAVYLCASSPGRSHYEQYFGPGTRLTVT.